Following are 4 T cell receptor beta chains from one sample sequenced in a study of spatial heterogeneity in lung cancer (dated by TCRdb to between 2018 and 2021). What the study reported, not specific to this receptor: The tumor nonsynonymous mutation count correlated with the number of expanded alpha and beta TCRs within the tumor.

Per the publication, the time point label means: sample taken at primary tumor resection. Receptor libraries were prepared by 5' RACE. Sequencing was performed on a NextSeq 500. TCRdb passed the public sequencing reads through fastp at Q25 and MiXCR, retaining productive beta sequences. Each CDR3 protein gets just one entry, which takes the most common genes and DNA from the rows behind it. The table for this sample lists about 10,000 distinct CDR3 sequences; 10% to 15% of them were counted only once. Together, the top ten hold about 11% of the sample. The antigens for these receptors are not known. The specimen was lung tumor tissue, collected at surgery. All receptors derive from a male donor with early-stage non-small cell lung cancer.

By proportion, this clonotype is medium-sized. This beta chain is off target for a library built for alpha chains, so its abundance means little. This chain joins TRBV2 and TRBJ2-3, with 8 nucleotides matching TRBD2. The length of the CDR3 is 14 residues. Trimming at V came to 6 bases and at J to 4 bases, leaving 6 bases not matched to a gene. Germline V lookup: CDR1 SNHLY, CDR2 FYNNEI. CDR3 amino acids: CASSSGLEADTQYF. CDR3 sequence (DNA): TGTGCCAGCAGCTCGGGACTAGAGGCAGATACGCAGTATTTT.

This clonotype was counted at least ten times. The library was built for alpha chains, so this beta chain is an off-target read and its size means little. The chain joins TRBV20-1 to TRBJ2-7; 9 bases map to TRBD1. Germline V gene sequence: CDR1 DFQATT, CDR2 SNEGSKA (reference sequence). CDR3 length: 13 residues. The V gene end was trimmed by 5 bases and the J gene end by 6 bases; junction bases not matched to a gene: 8. The CDR3: CSAGGTGLREQYF. The CDR3, as DNA: TGCAGTGCTGGCGGGACAGGGCTTCGCGAGCAGTACTTC.

This clonotype is judged medium-sized. As an off-target read in a library built for alpha chains, this beta chain has a frequency of little significance. This chain connects TRBV7-9 to TRBJ2-7, with 9 bases fitting TRBD1. There are 19 residues in the CDR3. The V gene end was trimmed by 1 base and the J gene end by 1 base; junction bases not matched to a gene: 14. Germline V gene data show CDR1 as SEHNR and CDR2 as FQNEAQ (reference sequence). CDR3 in amino acids: CASSLVVDMGQGGSYEQYF. The CDR3 DNA reads as TGTGCCAGCAGCTTAGTCGTTGATATGGGACAGGGTGGGTCCTACGAGCAGTACTTC.

This clonotype was seen ten or more times. Found in a library prepared for alpha chains, this beta chain is an off-target read, and its abundance has little meaning. This rearrangement joins TRBV29-1 to TRBJ2-5; perhaps TRBD1 as D (6 bases). The CDR3 is made up of 13 amino acids. Germline CDR1 SQVTM, CDR2 ANQGSEA. Trimming removed 4 bases at V and 1 base at J, with 10 bases between. CDR3 loop: CSVARGSQETQYF. The CDR3, as DNA: TGCAGCGTTGCCAGGGGAAGCCAAGAGACCCAGTACTTC.